Below are 25 T cell receptor beta chains sequenced from a single sample in a study of cytomegalovirus exposure and HLA in healthy donors. In the PCR, 60 Vbeta and 13 Jbeta primers were used. The protocol was immunoSEQ multiplex PCR, while the TCRdb copy is restricted to in-frame clones and leaves out a portion. The sample has over 30,000 clones; about 67% are singletons. Sequenced input: PBMCs. These receptors originate from a man aged 40-50 years in good health and CMV-seropositive.

The J gene is TRBJ1-5, the V gene TRBV5-6; possible D gene TRBD1, 5 bases. This CDR3 region has 14 residues. Germline CDR1 reads SGHDT; CDR2 reads YYEEEE. Trimming removed 4 bases at V and 4 bases at J, with 12 bases between. The CDR3 DNA is TGTGCCAGCAGCCGGTCTAACAGGAATCAGCCCCAGCATTTT. Translated, it gives CASSRSNRNQPQHF.

This clone was found once. The chain uses TRBV6-1 and TRBJ2-3; 7 positions match TRBD2. Germline V gene lookup returns CDR1 MNHNS and CDR2 SASEGT. The CDR3 spans 15 residues. Trimming removed 6 bases from V and 0 bases from J; junction bases left unmatched: 6. CDR3 residues: CASRLSGASTDTQYF. In DNA form, the CDR3 reads TGTGCCAGCAGGCTCAGCGGGGCTAGCACAGATACGCAGTATTTT.

This clone has only one observation. The CDR3 nucleotides read TGTGCCAGCAGCTTAGGAGGGGGATCTTTGGAAAACACTGAAGCTTTCTTT. Translation gives CASSLGGGSLENTEAFF. This chain connects TRBV7-9 to TRBJ1-1, with D perhaps matching TRBD1 (6 bases). The germline V gene has CDR1 SEHNR and CDR2 FQNEAQ (reference sequence). Deletions cut 1 base from V and 2 bases from J, with 17 bases between. The CDR3 sequence is 17 residues long.

A few counts support this clone. The chain couples TRBV6-1 to TRBJ1-1; no clear D gene. Germline values: CDR1 MNHNS, CDR2 SASEGT. The CDR3 covers 15 residues. The V gene lost 1 base and the J gene lost 0 bases, with 9 bases spanning the gap. The CDR3 coding sequence is TGTGCCAGCAGTGAAGGATTGGGAGTGAACACTGAAGCTTTCTTT. Translating it yields CASSEGLGVNTEAFF.

The chain has TRBV6-5 and TRBJ1-2; 7 nucleotides align to TRBD1. This CDR3 comprises 14 residues. Losses at the gene ends were 2 bases for V and 8 bases for J; bases not matched to a gene: 8. Germline CDR1 is MNHEY and CDR2 is SVGAGI. The chain's CDR3 is CASSYRDRARGYTF. As DNA, the CDR3 is TGTGCCAGCAGTTACCGAGACAGGGCTCGGGGCTACACCTTC.

The V call is TRBV15, the J call TRBJ2-5, with 12 bases that match TRBD2. The CDR3 is 18 amino acids. J gave up 1 base and V 3 bases, and 9 bases lay outside the gene matches. Germline values: CDR1 LNHNV, CDR2 YYDKDF (reference sequence). The CDR3 DNA sequence: TGTGCCACCAGCAGTGAACTAGCGGGGGGAATCCTCCAAGAGACCCAGTACTTC. Translation gives CATSSELAGGILQETQYF.

The rearrangement joins TRBV5-6 to TRBJ2-6; 7 nucleotides agree with TRBD2. The CDR3 totals 16 residues. Trimming took 4 bases from V and 0 from J; bases not matched to a gene: 4. Germline V CDR1 and CDR2: SGHDT, YYEEEE. In DNA, the CDR3 is TGTGCCAGCAGCCGGGACTACCTCTCTGGGGCCAACGTCCTGACTTTC. Its protein is CASSRDYLSGANVLTF.

By frequency in the sample, this clone is medium-sized. The chain uses TRBV29-1 and TRBJ2-7; D might be TRBD2 (7 bases). The CDR3 spans 13 residues. The germline V gene has CDR1 SQVTM and CDR2 ANQGSEA. V lost 4 bases to trimming and J lost 1 base, with 11 bases between them. The CDR3 coding sequence is TGCAGCGTTGTGGGGGGGCAGTCCTACGAGCAGTACTTC. Its translation is CSVVGGQSYEQYF.

The chain carries TRBV6-5 and TRBJ2-7, with 9 bases lining up with TRBD1. V was pared by 4 bases and J by 3 bases, with 7 bases of the junction left unmatched. Germline CDR1 and CDR2: MNHEY and SVGAGI. The CDR3 contains 15 residues. The DNA of the CDR3 is TGTGCCAGCAGTTCACCGGGACAGGGAGTCTACGAGCAGTACTTC. This translates into CASSSPGQGVYEQYF.

The chain has TRBV7-2 and TRBJ2-5, with TRBD2 identical over 8 bases. J gave up 7 bases and V 8 bases, and 15 bases lay outside the gene matches. CDR1 SGHTA and CDR2 FQGNSA come from the germline V gene. The CDR3 sequence is 15 residues long. CDR3 sequence reads: CASAPTSGQGGTQYF. The CDR3 DNA is TGTGCCAGCGCCCCCACTAGCGGCCAAGGGGGGACCCAGTACTTC.

J is TRBJ2-1 and V is TRBV7-2; 7 bases are a match to TRBD2. Germline V gives CDR1 SGHTA, CDR2 FQGNSA. V lost 1 base to trimming and J lost 2 bases; unmatched junction nucleotides: 2. CDR3 size: 15 residues. CDR3: CASSLGRGTYNEQFF. In DNA form, the CDR3 reads TGTGCCAGCAGCTTAGGGCGGGGGACCTACAATGAGCAGTTCTTC.

Written as DNA, the CDR3 is TGCGCCAGCAGCTTGGAATCTCCCAACACTGAAGCTTTCTTT. Protein: CASSLESPNTEAFF. This chain uses TRBV5-1 with TRBJ1-1, with D hard to call. V lost 0 bases, J lost 2 bases, and 8 bases lay in between. Germline lookup yields CDR1 SGHRS and CDR2 YFSETQ. The length of the CDR3 is 14 residues.

The CDR3 protein is CASSSGISMQETQYF. The CDR3 DNA reads as TGTGCCAGCAGCTCGGGTATAAGTATGCAGGAGACCCAGTACTTC. The chain is built from TRBV7-2 and TRBJ2-5; unclear D gene. The germline CDR1 and CDR2 sequences are SGHTA and FQGNSA. Trimming took off 4 bases at V and 5 bases at J, with 17 bases between the two ends. This CDR3 has 15 amino acids.

V is TRBV5-1 and J is TRBJ2-2, with no clear D. With 7 bases removed from V and 1 base from J, the gap between germline ends came to 11 bases. The CDR3 totals 14 residues. CDR1 and CDR2 from the germline V gene are SGHRS and YFSETQ. The CDR3 loop is CASFVAGNTGELFF. Written as DNA, the CDR3 is TGCGCCAGCTTCGTGGCAGGGAACACCGGGGAGCTGTTTTTT.

The chain links TRBV5-1 to TRBJ1-2, with 12 bases identical to TRBD1. The CDR3 consists of 16 residues. The germline V gene has CDR1 SGHRS and CDR2 YFSETQ. The junction had 5 bases not matched to a gene; V was cut back by 0 bases and J by 5 bases. This CDR3 reads CASSLEGQGAKYGYTF. CDR3 nucleotides: TGCGCCAGCAGCTTGGAGGGACAGGGGGCCAAATATGGCTACACCTTC. Complete variable domain (other parts from reference TRBV5-1 and TRBJ1-2): KAGVTQTPRYLIKTRGQQVTLSCSPISGHRSVSWYQQTPGQGLQFLFEYFSETQRNKGNFPGRFSGRQFSNSRSEMNVSTLELGDSALYLCASSLEGQGAKYGYTFGSGTRLTVV.

The chain uses TRBV5-4 and TRBJ2-7; TRBD1 agrees at 9 bases. CDR1 and CDR2 (germline): SGHNT, YYREEE (reference sequence). The CDR3 extends over 15 amino acids. The trim removed 1 base at V and 3 bases at J, leaving 5 bases unmatched. The CDR3 DNA reads as TGTGCCAGCAGCTTGAGCAGGGACAGGGTCTACGAGCAGTACTTC. Translated, it gives CASSLSRDRVYEQYF.

The chain links TRBV5-4 to TRBJ2-4, with D perhaps matching TRBD1 (6 bases). With 0 bases removed from V and 6 bases from J, the gap between germline ends came to 10 bases. This CDR3 region has 14 residues. Germline assignment: CDR1 SGHNT and CDR2 YYREEE (reference sequence). The CDR3 DNA is TGTGCCAGCAGCTTGGTTGAGGACAGAAACATTCAGTACTTC. This sequence encodes CASSLVEDRNIQYF. The full variable domain, its missing parts supplied by reference TRBV5-4 and TRBJ2-4, is ETGVTQSPTHLIKTRGQQVTLRCSSQSGHNTVSWYQQALGQGPQFIFQYYREEENGRGNFPPRFSGLQFPNYSSELNVNALELDDSALYLCASSLVEDRNIQYFGAGTRLSVL.

In this sample, this clone turned up a few times. J is TRBJ2-7 and V is TRBV5-5; no definite D call. The CDR3 loop spans 11 amino acids. Germline loops: CDR1 SGHKS, CDR2 YYEKEE (reference sequence). Trimming took 0 bases from V and 6 from J, leaving 4 bases between them. CDR3 amino acids: CASSLAIEQYF. CDR3 nucleotides: TGTGCCAGCAGCTTGGCCATCGAGCAGTACTTC.

J is TRBJ2-2 and V is TRBV7-2, with 9 bases fitting TRBD2. This CDR3 has 15 residues. Per germline, CDR1 SGHTA and CDR2 FQGNSA. V trimming: 3 bases; J trimming: 6 bases; junction bases outside the gene matches: 5. This CDR3 is CASSLLRGGAGELFF. The CDR3 region has the DNA TGTGCCAGCAGCTTGCTGCGGGGGGGCGCCGGGGAGCTGTTTTTT.

This rearrangement joins TRBV2 to TRBJ1-2; 12 bases align to TRBD1. Germline CDR1 and CDR2: SNHLY and FYNNEI. The CDR3 sequence is 16 residues long. The V gene end was trimmed by 6 bases and the J gene end by 7 bases; junction bases not matched to a gene: 12. The CDR3 bases are TGTGCCAGCAGGATATTTAGGGACAGGGGGCTGTCTGGCTACACCTTC. Protein product: CASRIFRDRGLSGYTF.

The chain employs TRBV27 and TRBJ2-3, with D hard to call. The length of the CDR3 is 14 residues. Germline loops: CDR1 MNHEY, CDR2 SMNVEV (reference sequence). Between the trimmed V and J ends, which lost 2 bases and 6 bases, there was a span of 12 bases. CDR3 sequence (DNA): TGTGCCAGCAGTTTACCTCGCAGTCCTGATACGCAGTATTTT. Protein product: CASSLPRSPDTQYF.

This clone was detected a few times. The chain links TRBV11-1 to TRBJ2-7; a possible D gene is TRBD2 (5 bases). The CDR3 sequence is 13 residues long. The V end lost 5 bases, the J end lost 9 bases, and 17 bases lay between the germline ends. Germline V CDR1 and CDR2: SGHAT, FQDESV (reference sequence). CDR3 in DNA: TGTGCCAGCAGCACCCTACTAGGCTCGGGGCAGTACTTC. This sequence encodes CASSTLLGSGQYF.

This clone occurred a few times. The chain employs TRBV12-5 and TRBJ1-4; TRBD1 aligns across 7 bases. The V gene end was trimmed by 7 bases and the J gene end by 5 bases; junction bases not matched to a gene: 10. This CDR3 spans 15 amino acids. Germline V lookup: CDR1 LGHNT, CDR2 FRNRAP. The CDR3 coding sequence is TGTGCTAGTGTCTTCGGGGACAGACGAAATGAAAAACTGTTTTTT. The encoded protein is CASVFGDRRNEKLFF.

The chain is built from TRBV6-5 and TRBJ1-2; 7 bases are shared with TRBD1. CDR1 and CDR2 (germline): MNHEY, SVGAGI. Trimming removed 0 bases from V and 6 bases from J; junction bases left unmatched: 7. The CDR3 extends over 15 amino acids. CDR3 residues: CASSYSAGGRDGYTF. CDR3 bases: TGTGCCAGCAGTTACTCGGCAGGGGGTCGGGATGGCTACACCTTC.

The chain combines TRBV7-8 with TRBJ2-6; the D gene is possibly TRBD2 (7 bases). Germline CDR1 is SGHVS and CDR2 is FQNEAQ. The length of the CDR3 is 18 residues. V lost 4 bases, J lost 0 bases, and 16 bases lay in between. For the CDR3, the DNA is TGTGCCAGCAGCTCGGGGGGTCAGGGGAGCTCTGGGGCCAACGTCCTGACTTTC. It is translated as CASSSGGQGSSGANVLTF. The variable domain in full, completed from reference TRBV7-8 and TRBJ2-6, reads GAGVSQSPRYKVAKRGQDVALRCDPISGHVSLFWYQQALGQGPEFLTYFQNEAQLDKSGLPSDRFFAERPEGSVSTLKIQRTQQEDSAVYLCASSSGGQGSSGANVLTFGAGSRLTVL.